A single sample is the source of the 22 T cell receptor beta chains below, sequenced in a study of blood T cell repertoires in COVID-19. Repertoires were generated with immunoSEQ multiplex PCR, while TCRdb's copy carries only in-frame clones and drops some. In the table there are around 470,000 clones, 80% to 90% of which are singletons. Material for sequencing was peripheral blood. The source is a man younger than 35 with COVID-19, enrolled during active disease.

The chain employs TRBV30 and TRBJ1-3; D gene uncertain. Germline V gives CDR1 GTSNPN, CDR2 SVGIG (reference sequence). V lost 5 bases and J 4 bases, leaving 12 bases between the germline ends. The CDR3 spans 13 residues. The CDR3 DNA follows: TGTGCCTGGGAGATGGCGCGGGGAAACACCATATATTTT. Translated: CAWEMARGNTIYF. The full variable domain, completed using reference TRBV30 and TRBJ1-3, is SQTIHQWPATLVQPVGSPLSLECTVEGTSNPNLYWYRQAAGRGLQLLFYSVGIGQISSEVPQNLSASRPQDRQFILSSKKLLLSDSGFYLCAWEMARGNTIYFGEGSWLTVV.

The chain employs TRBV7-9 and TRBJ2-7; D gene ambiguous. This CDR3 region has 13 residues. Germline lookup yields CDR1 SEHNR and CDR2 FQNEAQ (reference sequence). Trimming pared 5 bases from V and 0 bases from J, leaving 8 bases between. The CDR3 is CASSPGPSYEQYF. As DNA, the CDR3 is TGTGCCAGCAGCCCAGGTCCCTCCTACGAGCAGTACTTC.

Written as DNA, the CDR3 is TGCGCCAGCAGCCACGACGTTCGAGAGGTGGCAAAACTGTTTTTT. Its translation is CASSHDVREVAKLFF. The V and J genes are TRBV4-1 and TRBJ1-4, with D unclear. Per germline, CDR1 MGHRA and CDR2 YSYEKL. The CDR3 extends over 15 amino acids. The V gene lost 3 bases and the J gene lost 10 bases, with 18 bases spanning the gap.

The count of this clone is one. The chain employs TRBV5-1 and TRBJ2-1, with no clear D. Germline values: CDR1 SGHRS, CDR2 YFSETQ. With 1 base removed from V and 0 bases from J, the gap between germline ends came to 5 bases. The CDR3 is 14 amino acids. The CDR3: CASSLYSSYNEQFF. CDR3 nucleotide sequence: TGCGCCAGCAGCTTGTATAGCTCCTACAATGAGCAGTTCTTC.

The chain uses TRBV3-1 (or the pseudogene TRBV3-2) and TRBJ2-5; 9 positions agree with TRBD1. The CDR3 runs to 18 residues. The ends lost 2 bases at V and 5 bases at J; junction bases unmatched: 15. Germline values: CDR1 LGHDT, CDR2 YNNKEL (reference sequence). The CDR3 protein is CASSQNRLGQGRGETQYF. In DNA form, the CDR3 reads TGTGCCAGCAGCCAAAACAGACTAGGACAGGGGAGGGGGGAGACCCAGTACTTC.

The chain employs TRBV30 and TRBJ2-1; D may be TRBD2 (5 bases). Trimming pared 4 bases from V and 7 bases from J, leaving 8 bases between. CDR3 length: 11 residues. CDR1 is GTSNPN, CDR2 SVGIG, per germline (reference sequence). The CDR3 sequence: CAWNAGNEQFF. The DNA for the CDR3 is TGTGCCTGGAACGCGGGTAATGAGCAGTTCTTC.

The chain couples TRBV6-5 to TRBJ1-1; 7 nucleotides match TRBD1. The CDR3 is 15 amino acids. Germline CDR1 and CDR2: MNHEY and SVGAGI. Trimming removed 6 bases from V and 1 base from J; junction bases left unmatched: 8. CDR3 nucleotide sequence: TGTGCCAGCAGCCCCCCCACAGGGGCGAACACTGAAGCTTTCTTT. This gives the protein CASSPPTGANTEAFF.

CDR3 bases: TGTGCCAGCTCCAACCAGTCTCCCCCCAATGAGCAGTTCTTC. It codes for CASSNQSPPNEQFF. This chain uses TRBV19 with TRBJ2-1; no definite D call. V shed 9 bases and J shed 6 bases, with 18 bases lying between them. Per germline, CDR1 LNHDA and CDR2 SQIVND (reference sequence). CDR3 length: 14 amino acids.

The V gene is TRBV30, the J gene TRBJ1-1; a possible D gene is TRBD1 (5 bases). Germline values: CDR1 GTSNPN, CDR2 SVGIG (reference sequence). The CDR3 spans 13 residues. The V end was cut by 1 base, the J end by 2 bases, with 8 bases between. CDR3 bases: TGTGCCTGGAGTGGACAGTTAAACACTGAAGCTTTCTTT. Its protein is CAWSGQLNTEAFF.

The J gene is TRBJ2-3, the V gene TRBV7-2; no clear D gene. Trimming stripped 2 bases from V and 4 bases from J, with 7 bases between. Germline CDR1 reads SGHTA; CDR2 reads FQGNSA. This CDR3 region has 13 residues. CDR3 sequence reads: CASSLILSDTQYF. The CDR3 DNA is TGTGCCAGCAGCTTAATCTTGTCAGATACGCAGTATTTT.

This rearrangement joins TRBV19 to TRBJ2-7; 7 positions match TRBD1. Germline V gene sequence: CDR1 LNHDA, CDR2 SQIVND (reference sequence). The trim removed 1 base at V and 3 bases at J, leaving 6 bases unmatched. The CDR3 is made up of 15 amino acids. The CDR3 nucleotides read TGTGCCAGTAGTATAGGAGAGACAGGGAACTACGAGCAGTACTTC. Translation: CASSIGETGNYEQYF.

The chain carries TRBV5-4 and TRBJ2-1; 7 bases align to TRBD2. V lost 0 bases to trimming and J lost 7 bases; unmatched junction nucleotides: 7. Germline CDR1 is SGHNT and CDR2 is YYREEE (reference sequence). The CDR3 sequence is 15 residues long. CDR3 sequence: CASSLVAGVGNEQFF. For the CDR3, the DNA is TGTGCCAGCAGCTTGGTTGCGGGAGTAGGGAATGAGCAGTTCTTC.

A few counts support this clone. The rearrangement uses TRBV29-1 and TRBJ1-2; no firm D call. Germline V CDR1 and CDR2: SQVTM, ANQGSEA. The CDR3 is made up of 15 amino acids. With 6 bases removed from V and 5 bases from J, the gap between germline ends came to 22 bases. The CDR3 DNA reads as TGCAGCGTGCTCTCGTGGAGGGAGGAGGTTTATGGCTACACCTTC. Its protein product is CSVLSWREEVYGYTF.

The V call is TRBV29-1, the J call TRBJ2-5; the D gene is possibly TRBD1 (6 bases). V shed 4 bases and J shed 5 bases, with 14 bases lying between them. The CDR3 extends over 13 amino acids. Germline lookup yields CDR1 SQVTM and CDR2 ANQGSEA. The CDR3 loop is CSVVGQLGETQYF. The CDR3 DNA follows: TGCAGCGTTGTAGGACAGCTGGGGGAGACCCAGTACTTC.

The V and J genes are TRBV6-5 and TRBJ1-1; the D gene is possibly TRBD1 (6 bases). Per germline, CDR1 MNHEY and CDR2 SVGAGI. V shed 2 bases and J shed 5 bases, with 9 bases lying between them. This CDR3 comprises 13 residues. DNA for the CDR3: TGTGCCAGCAGTTACCGGGGGGCAACTGAAGCTTTCTTT. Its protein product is CASSYRGATEAFF.

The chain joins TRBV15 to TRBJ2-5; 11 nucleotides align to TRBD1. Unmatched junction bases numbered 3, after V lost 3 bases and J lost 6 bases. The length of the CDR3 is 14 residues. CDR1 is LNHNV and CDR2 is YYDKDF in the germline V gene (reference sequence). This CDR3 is CATSRDRGQKTQYF. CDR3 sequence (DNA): TGTGCCACCAGCAGGGACAGGGGGCAGAAGACCCAGTACTTC. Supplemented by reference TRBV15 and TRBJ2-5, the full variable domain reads DAMVIQNPRYQVTQFGKPVTLSCSQTLNHNVMYWYQQKSSQAPKLLFHYYDKDFNNEADTPDNFQSRRPNTSFCFLDIRSPGLGDTAMYLCATSRDRGQKTQYFGPGTRLLVL.

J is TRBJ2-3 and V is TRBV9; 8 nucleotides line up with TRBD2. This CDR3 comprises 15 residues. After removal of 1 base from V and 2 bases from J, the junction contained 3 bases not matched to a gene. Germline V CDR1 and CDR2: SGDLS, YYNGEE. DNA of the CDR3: TGTGCCAGCAGCGTAACTAGCGGAGTCACAGATACGCAGTATTTT. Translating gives CASSVTSGVTDTQYF.

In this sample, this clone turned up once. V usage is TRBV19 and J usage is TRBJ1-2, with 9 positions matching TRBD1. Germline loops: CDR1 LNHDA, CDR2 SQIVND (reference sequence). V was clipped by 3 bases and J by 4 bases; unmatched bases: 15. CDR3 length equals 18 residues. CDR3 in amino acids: CASSMTPGQGSPAYGYTF. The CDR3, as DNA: TGTGCCAGTAGTATGACGCCGGGACAGGGTTCTCCCGCCTATGGCTACACCTTC.

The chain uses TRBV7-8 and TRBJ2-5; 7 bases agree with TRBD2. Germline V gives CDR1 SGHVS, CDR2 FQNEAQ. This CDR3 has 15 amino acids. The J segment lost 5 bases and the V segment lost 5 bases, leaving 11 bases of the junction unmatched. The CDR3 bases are TGTGCCAGCAGCATCACTAGCGCCGCGAGGGAGACCCAGTACTTC. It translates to CASSITSAARETQYF.

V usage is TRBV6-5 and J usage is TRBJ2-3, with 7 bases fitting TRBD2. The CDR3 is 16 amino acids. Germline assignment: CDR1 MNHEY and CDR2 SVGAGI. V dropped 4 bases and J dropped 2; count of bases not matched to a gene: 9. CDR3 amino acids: CASSWGEGSPTDTQYF. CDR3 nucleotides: TGTGCCAGCAGTTGGGGGGAGGGATCCCCCACAGATACGCAGTATTTT.

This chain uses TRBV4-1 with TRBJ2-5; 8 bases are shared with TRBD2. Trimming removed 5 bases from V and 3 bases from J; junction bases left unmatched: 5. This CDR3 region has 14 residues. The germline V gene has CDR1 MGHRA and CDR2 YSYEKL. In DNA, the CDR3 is TGCGCCAGCAGCTCCGCCGGGGGGGAAGAGACCCAGTACTTC. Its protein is CASSSAGGEETQYF.

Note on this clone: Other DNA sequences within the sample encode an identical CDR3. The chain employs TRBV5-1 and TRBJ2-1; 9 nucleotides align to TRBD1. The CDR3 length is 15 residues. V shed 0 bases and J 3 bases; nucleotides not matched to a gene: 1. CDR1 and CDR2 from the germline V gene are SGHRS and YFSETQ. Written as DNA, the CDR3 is TGCGCCAGCAGCTTGGGACAGGGGGTCTACAATGAGCAGTTCTTC. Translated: CASSLGQGVYNEQFF. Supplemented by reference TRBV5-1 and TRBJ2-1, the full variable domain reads KAGVTQTPRYLIKTRGQQVTLSCSPISGHRSVSWYQQTPGQGLQFLFEYFSETQRNKGNFPGRFSGRQFSNSRSEMNVSTLELGDSALYLCASSLGQGVYNEQFFGPGTRLTVL.